A selection of T cell receptor beta chains follows, all from one sample in a study of OX40 agonist ivuxolimab in advanced cancers. The table came from immunoSEQ multiplex PCR; TCRdb's copy has only in-frame clones and leaves some out. Of approximately 35,000 clones in the sample, roughly 80% were seen once. The specimen was CD4+ or CD8+ T cells sorted from blood, collected in a trial of the OX40 agonist ivuxolimab. The origin of the receptors is an adult with an advanced solid tumor such as melanoma, head and neck, liver or kidney cancer. CDR3s include the opening cysteine and the closing phenylalanine or tryptophan. D genes are given only for firm matches. The size field is filled for only some rows; it gives once, few, many or a size class.

abundance,v_gene,d_gene,j_gene,CDR3aa,CDR3nt
NA,TRBV30,NA,TRBJ1-2,CAWAKPRTVHGYTF,TGTGCCTGGGCGAAGCCCCGGACAGTTCATGGCTACACCTTC
NA,TRBV9,NA,TRBJ1-5,CASSPRGDGNQPQHF,TGTGCCAGCAGCCCCCGGGGGGATGGCAATCAGCCCCAGCATTTT
NA,TRBV5-1,TRBD1,TRBJ1-2,CASSEGQGRYYGYTF,TGCGCCAGCAGCGAGGGACAGGGAAGATACTATGGCTACACCTTC
NA,TRBV14,NA,TRBJ2-3,CASSQEEGLFWDTQYF,TGTGCCAGCAGCCAAGAGGAAGGACTATTCTGGGATACGCAGTATTTT
NA,TRBV10-1,TRBD2,TRBJ2-1,CASSTSDGGRQFF,TGCGCCAGCAGTACCTCCGACGGCGGGAGGCAGTTCTTC
NA,TRBV5-1,TRBD1,TRBJ1-4,CASRTGGAGTNEKLFF,TGCGCCAGCCGGACAGGGGGCGCGGGAACTAATGAAAAACTGTTTTTT
once,TRBV5-1,NA,TRBJ1-1,CASSLGLYIQGKEAEAFF,TGCGCCAGCAGCTTGGGTCTGTACATACAGGGCAAGGAGGCTGAAGCTTTCTTT
once,TRBV14,NA,TRBJ1-2,CASSQELRDYGYTF,TGTGCCAGCAGCCAAGAGCTCCGGGACTATGGCTACACCTTC
NA,TRBV19,TRBD1,TRBJ1-3,CASSSPVDRAISSGNTIYF,TGTGCCAGTAGCAGCCCCGTAGACAGGGCTATTAGCTCTGGAAACACCATATATTTT
NA,TRBV21-1,NA,TRBJ2-7,CARTGFHEQYF,TGTGCCAGAACAGGGTTCCACGAGCAGTACTTC
NA,TRBV29-1,NA,TRBJ1-4,CSVEDPDRGATNEKLFF,TGCAGCGTTGAAGACCCCGATCGGGGGGCAACTAATGAAAAACTGTTTTTT
NA,TRBV28,TRBD1,TRBJ2-7,CASSLYDRGPYEQYF,TGTGCCAGCAGTTTATACGACAGGGGGCCCTACGAGCAGTACTTC
NA,TRBV21-1,NA,TRBJ2-1,CASSKARRRAYNEQFF,TGTGCCAGCAGCAAAGCGCGAAGGCGGGCCTACAATGAGCAGTTCTTC
few,TRBV2,TRBD2,TRBJ2-5,CASTLAGGQQETQYF,TGTGCCAGCACCCTAGCGGGGGGGCAACAAGAGACCCAGTACTTC
NA,TRBV6-4,TRBD1,TRBJ2-3,CASSGTGTDAQYF,TGTGCCAGCAGTGGGACAGGGACAGATGCGCAGTATTTT
NA,TRBV21-1,NA,TRBJ2-7,CASSKALSGIISYEQYF,TGTGCCAGCAGCAAAGCGCTGTCAGGCATAATCTCCTACGAGCAGTACTTC
NA,TRBV27,NA,TRBJ2-7,CASSLYTGPYEQYF,TGTGCCAGCAGTTTATATACAGGGCCCTACGAGCAGTACTTC
NA,TRBV6-6,NA,TRBJ1-2,CASSPTQIRYHGYTF,TGTGCCAGCAGTCCAACCCAAATCAGGTATCATGGCTACACCTTC
few,TRBV2,TRBD1,TRBJ1-2,CASREDRGRIYGYTF,TGTGCCAGCAGGGAAGACAGGGGGCGTATCTATGGCTACACCTTC
few,TRBV2,TRBD1,TRBJ1-5,CASSVDRGVGQPQHF,TGTGCCAGCAGTGTTGACAGGGGAGTAGGACAGCCCCAGCATTTT
NA,TRBV10-2,NA,TRBJ1-1,CASSEDRLNTEAFF,TGCGCCAGCAGTGAGGACAGGCTTAACACTGAAGCTTTCTTT
NA,TRBV6-1,TRBD1,TRBJ1-5,CASSARTGANQPQHF,TGTGCCAGCAGTGCTCGGACAGGAGCAAATCAGCCCCAGCATTTT
NA,TRBV28,TRBD2,TRBJ2-1,CASRARLAGVSYNEQFF,TGTGCCAGCAGAGCCCGACTAGCGGGGGTTTCCTACAATGAGCAGTTCTTC